The sequence of this TCR beta chain was determined in a study of long-term antiretroviral therapy in people with HIV. This CDR3 has 16 amino acids. Germline V gene lookup returns CDR1 SGHRS and CDR2 YFSETQ. J lost 7 bases, V lost 1 base, and 8 bases had no gene match. In the case of this clone: What it binds is not known.

An immunoSEQ assay, version v3.0, was performed at survey level. Sequencing was directed toward about 40,000-55,000 T-cell genomes in each sample. TCRdb's table, derived via immunoSEQ multiplex PCR, lists solely in-frame clones and lacks some. In the table there are about 24,000 clones, 80% to 85% of which are singletons. Study findings and constraints: Pre-ART-expanded clones dominated the repertoire at all time points.

The source material was unsorted PBMCs, sampled at the start of antiretroviral therapy, before treatment. This rearrangement joins TRBV5-1 to TRBJ2-1; 10 nucleotides align to TRBD2. This clonotype was obtained from a woman between 18 and 29 years old with HIV. This CDR3 is CASSLSASGGTNEQFF. In DNA, the CDR3 is TGCGCCAGCAGCTTGTCGGCTAGCGGGGGAACGAATGAGCAGTTCTTC.